The TCR beta chain under discussion was sequenced for a study of chemoradiotherapy in HPV16-positive cancers. Only in-frame clones appear in the TCRdb table, and some are missing; sequencing was by immunoSEQ multiplex PCR. This table has some 5,900 clones, 79% appearing once. V was trimmed by 2 bases and J by 2 bases, leaving 22 bases between them. Germline assignment: CDR1 SGHDT and CDR2 YYEEEE. CDR3 length: 18 amino acids. The starting material was tumor tissue, obtained from a patient who underwent chemoradiotherapy. This sequence joins TRBV5-6 and TRBJ1-2, with D tentatively TRBD1 (6 bases). The origin of this receptor is a human donor with HPV-associated anogenital cancer. CDR3: CASSFFGGPDRGNYGYTF. As DNA, the CDR3 is TGTGCCAGCAGCTTCTTCGGGGGGCCCGATAGGGGGAACTATGGCTACACCTTC.